The following is a T cell receptor (beta chain) sequence with its context. One junction end disagrees with the germline gene, perhaps due to a read error. The same CDR3 can be traced to other DNA sequences in this sample. CDR1 is SGHDN and CDR2 is FVKESK in the germline V gene. The CDR3 totals 12 residues. These data belong to a study of shared clonotypes between healthy human individuals. Here immunoSEQ multiplex PCR was the method, and the copy in TCRdb shows in-frame clones only, minus some. Of hundreds of thousands of clones listed, 60% to 85% are singletons. The chain joins TRBV14 to TRBJ1-2; no reliable D call. The sequenced sample was PBMCs. The sequence was obtained from a middle-aged woman in good health. Some clones in this sample may be carry-over from other donors' samples. The DNA for the CDR3 is TGTGCCAGTAGCCAAGATCGGGTCGGCTACACCTTC. It specifies CASSQDRVGYTF.